A single sample is the source of the 8 T cell receptor beta chains below, sequenced in a study of blood T cells in healthy people across ages. Together with a sample-barcoded 5' primer, a J-beta primer mix was included in a second PCR lasting about 7 to 11 cycles. TCRdb redid the calling of the 5' RACE reads with MiXCR, one entry per CDR3 protein. This table has roughly 1.9 million distinct CDR3 sequences, roughly two fifths appearing once. Sequencing was done on a sample of blood. All receptors come from a human donor in good health.

This clonotype was counted only a few times. The chain links TRBV27 to TRBJ2-5; 8 nucleotides agree with TRBD2. Trimming took 10 bases from V and 0 from J; bases not matched to a gene: 7. CDR1 is MNHEY, CDR2 SMNVEV, per germline (reference sequence). The CDR3 consists of 14 residues. The CDR3 DNA reads TGTGCCACCAAAGCGGGGGCCTACCAAGAGACCCAGTACTTC. It encodes CATKAGAYQETQYF.

This clonotype was found a few times. The chain is built from TRBV4-3 and TRBJ1-3, with 7 bases matching TRBD1. Germline V gene data show CDR1 as LGHNA and CDR2 as YSLEER. Trimming cost V 0 bases and J 3 bases; bases outside gene matches: 2. CDR3 size: 15 residues. Here the CDR3 DNA reads TGCGCCAGCAGCCAAGACAGGGGGTTTGGAAACACCATATATTTT. Its protein product is CASSQDRGFGNTIYF.

V gene TRBV10-2 combines with J gene TRBJ2-1; D gene uncertain. V lost 4 bases, J lost 0 bases, and 7 bases lay in between. Germline CDR1 is WSHSY and CDR2 is SAAADI. The CDR3 runs to 14 residues. For the CDR3, the DNA is TGCGCCAGCAGTGGGGTTAGCTCCTACAATGAGCAGTTCTTC. Translation: CASSGVSSYNEQFF.

This clonotype was detected many times. The V call is TRBV4-2, the J call TRBJ2-1, with D perhaps given as TRBD1 or TRBD2 (5 bases each). Deletions cut 3 bases from V and 0 bases from J, with 12 bases between. This CDR3 contains 16 residues. Germline loops: CDR1 LGHNA, CDR2 YNFKEQ. CDR3 loop: CASSHSPGSSYNEQFF. CDR3 in DNA: TGTGCCAGCAGCCATTCTCCAGGGAGCTCCTACAATGAGCAGTTCTTC.

This clonotype was seen a handful of times. This chain joins TRBV7-9 and TRBJ2-7, with D possibly being TRBD2 (5 bases). Looked up from germline, CDR1 is SEHNR and CDR2 is FQNEAQ (reference sequence). V dropped 0 bases and J dropped 5 bases, with 14 bases sitting between them. The CDR3 has 15 residues. In DNA, the CDR3 is TGTGCCAGCAGCTTAGCCCGATTCGGGATCCACGAGCAGTACTTC. As protein: CASSLARFGIHEQYF.

The V gene is TRBV9, the J gene TRBJ2-1, with D perhaps TRBD1 or TRBD2 (6 bases each). Germline V gene data show CDR1 as SGDLS and CDR2 as YYNGEE. V lost 0 bases, J lost 7 bases, and 11 bases lay in between. The CDR3 sequence is 14 residues long. This chain's CDR3 is CASSVATGRNEQFF. CDR3 bases: TGTGCCAGCAGCGTAGCCACAGGGAGGAATGAGCAGTTCTTC. Complete variable domain (other parts from reference TRBV9 and TRBJ2-1): DSGVTQTPKHLITATGQRVTLRCSPRSGDLSVYWYQQSLDQGLQFLIQYYNGEERAKGNILERFSAQQFPDLHSELNLSSLELGDSALYFCASSVATGRNEQFFGPGTRLTVL.

This chain links TRBV20-1 with TRBJ2-3, with D possibly matching TRBD1 (5 bases). Per germline, CDR1 DFQATT and CDR2 SNEGSKA (reference sequence). The V end was cut by 0 bases, the J end by 6 bases, with 16 bases between. CDR3 length equals 15 residues. The CDR3 nucleotides read TGCAGTGCTAGAGATTCCAGGGTTCACTTGGATACGCAGTATTTT. Translating gives CSARDSRVHLDTQYF.

This clonotype was counted between two and nine times. J is TRBJ2-1 and V is TRBV6-6; a weak D match, TRBD1 (5 bases). V lost 6 bases and J lost 8, with 14 bases in between. The CDR3 extends over 13 amino acids. Germline assignment: CDR1 MNHNY and CDR2 SVGAGI (reference sequence). The CDR3 reads CASRPTRVDEQFF. The DNA for the CDR3 is TGTGCCAGCAGGCCTACCAGGGTTGATGAGCAGTTCTTC.